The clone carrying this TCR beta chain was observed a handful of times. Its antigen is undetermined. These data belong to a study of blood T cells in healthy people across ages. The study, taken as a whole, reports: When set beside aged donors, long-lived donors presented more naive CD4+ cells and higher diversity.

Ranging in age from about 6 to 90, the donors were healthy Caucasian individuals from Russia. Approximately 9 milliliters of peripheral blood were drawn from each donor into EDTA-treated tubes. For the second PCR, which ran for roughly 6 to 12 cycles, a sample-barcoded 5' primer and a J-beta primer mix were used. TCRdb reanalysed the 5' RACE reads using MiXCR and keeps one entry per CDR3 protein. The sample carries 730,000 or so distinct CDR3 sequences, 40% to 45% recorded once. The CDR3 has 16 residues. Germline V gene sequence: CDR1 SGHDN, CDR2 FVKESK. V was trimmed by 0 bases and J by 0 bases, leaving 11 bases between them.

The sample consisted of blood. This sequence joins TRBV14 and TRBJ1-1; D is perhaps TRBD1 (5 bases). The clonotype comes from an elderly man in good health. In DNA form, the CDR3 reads TGTGCCAGCAGCCAAGACTTGGGGGGGGTGAACACTGAAGCTTTCTTT. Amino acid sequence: CASSQDLGGVNTEAFF.